These T cell receptor beta chains were read from a single sample in a study of blood T cell repertoires in COVID-19. Sequencing used immunoSEQ multiplex PCR; TCRdb keeps in-frame clones, though not all of them. This sample yields 50,000 to 65,000 clones, of which more than 70% are seen a single time; nearly 4% belongs to the top ten. Sequenced material: peripheral blood. These receptors all stem from a man between 65 and 80 years old with acute or convalescent COVID-19. The CDR3 runs from the conserved cysteine through the conserved F or W. D genes are given only for firm matches. Some rows have no size entry. The others give once, few or many, or a class for an expanded clone.

clone size: few
D gene: .
J gene: TRBJ2-7
V gene: TRBV5-6
CDR3 DNA: TGTGCCAGCAGCTTGGGTGGTGGGCCCGGTGGGCCCGAGCAGTACTTC
CDR3 protein: CASSLGGGPGGPEQYF

clone size: .
D gene: TRBD2
J gene: TRBJ2-7
V gene: TRBV5-5
CDR3 DNA: TGTGCCAGCAGCTTGGCCGTGGCGGGGGGGCCCTACGAGCAGTACTTC
CDR3 protein: CASSLAVAGGPYEQYF

clone size: .
D gene: TRBD1
J gene: TRBJ2-7
V gene: TRBV9
CDR3 DNA: TGTGCCAGCAGCCCGCGGGACAGGGCCTCCTACGAGCAGTACTTC
CDR3 protein: CASSPRDRASYEQYF

clone size: .
D gene: .
J gene: TRBJ1-3
V gene: TRBV7-2
CDR3 DNA: TGTGCCAGCAGCTTATCCTCCTCCCGTGGAAACACCATATATTTT
CDR3 protein: CASSLSSSRGNTIYF

clone size: few
D gene: .
J gene: TRBJ1-1
V gene: TRBV12-3/TRBV12-4
CDR3 DNA: TGTGCCAGCATTTGGGACTCCCGGACTGAAGCTTTCTTT
CDR3 protein: CASIWDSRTEAFF

clone size: .
D gene: .
J gene: TRBJ1-1
V gene: TRBV29-1
CDR3 DNA: TGCAGCGTTGCCAAAATGTATGGACAAATGAACACTGAAGCTTTCTTT
CDR3 protein: CSVAKMYGQMNTEAFF

clone size: once
D gene: TRBD2
J gene: TRBJ2-7
V gene: TRBV7-9
CDR3 DNA: TGTGCCAGCAGCCCACCGACTAGCGGGGGGCTCTACGAGCAGTACTTC
CDR3 protein: CASSPPTSGGLYEQYF

clone size: .
D gene: .
J gene: TRBJ2-6
V gene: TRBV4-1
CDR3 DNA: TGCGCCTCCCGCCTGGGAGAAACTGGGGCCAACGTCCTGACTTTC
CDR3 protein: CASRLGETGANVLTF

clone size: .
D gene: .
J gene: TRBJ1-5
V gene: TRBV6-1
CDR3 DNA: TGTGCCAGCAGTGAACGGCGGGGGCTGAGCAATCAGCCCCAGCATTTT
CDR3 protein: CASSERRGLSNQPQHF

clone size: few
D gene: .
J gene: TRBJ1-2
V gene: TRBV3-1/TRBV3-2
CDR3 DNA: TGTGCCAGCCCCGAAGGGGGTGGCTACACCTTC
CDR3 protein: CASPEGGGYTF

clone size: .
D gene: .
J gene: TRBJ2-5
V gene: TRBV28
CDR3 DNA: TGTGCCAGCAGTTCAACGGGGAGGAACCAAGAGACCCAGTACTTC
CDR3 protein: CASSSTGRNQETQYF

clone size: .
D gene: .
J gene: TRBJ2-5
V gene: TRBV5-4
CDR3 DNA: TGTGCCAGCAGCACCCCACGGGGACAAGAGACCCAGTACTTC
CDR3 protein: CASSTPRGQETQYF

clone size: .
D gene: .
J gene: TRBJ1-4
V gene: TRBV7-8
CDR3 DNA: TGTGCCAGCAGCTCAGACTATCAAAGTTGGGAAAAACTGTTTTTT
CDR3 protein: CASSSDYQSWEKLFF

clone size: .
D gene: .
J gene: TRBJ2-1
V gene: TRBV18
CDR3 DNA: TGTGCCAGCTCACCGGGACTGCGCTTCAATGAGCAGTTCTTC
CDR3 protein: CASSPGLRFNEQFF

clone size: .
D gene: TRBD1
J gene: TRBJ2-7
V gene: TRBV19
CDR3 DNA: TGTGCCAGTAGTCCCGGGACAGGGGGCGTGTACGAGCAGTACTTC
CDR3 protein: CASSPGTGGVYEQYF

clone size: .
D gene: .
J gene: TRBJ1-4
V gene: TRBV21-1
CDR3 DNA: TGTGCCAGCAGCCCCGAGGGACAGGGGGTCAATGAAAAACTGTTTTTT
CDR3 protein: CASSPEGQGVNEKLFF

clone size: .
D gene: .
J gene: TRBJ1-2
V gene: TRBV5-1
CDR3 DNA: TGCGCCAGCAGCTTGGAAGCCTTCGGGAACTATGGCTACACCTTC
CDR3 protein: CASSLEAFGNYGYTF

clone size: .
D gene: TRBD1
J gene: TRBJ1-1
V gene: TRBV4-3
CDR3 DNA: TGCGCCAGCAGCCAGGCGGTTCAGGGGGCATTCATGAACACTGAAGCTTTCTTT
CDR3 protein: CASSQAVQGAFMNTEAFF

clone size: .
D gene: .
J gene: TRBJ2-1
V gene: TRBV7-2
CDR3 DNA: TGTGCCAGCAGCTTAGCCCTGAGCTCCTACAATGAGCAGTTCTTC
CDR3 protein: CASSLALSSYNEQFF

clone size: .
D gene: TRBD2
J gene: TRBJ2-1
V gene: TRBV7-9
CDR3 DNA: TGTGCCAGCAGCCGGACTAGCGGGGGGGCCGCAAATGAGCAGTTCTTC
CDR3 protein: CASSRTSGGAANEQFF

clone size: once
D gene: .
J gene: TRBJ1-1
V gene: TRBV6-4
CDR3 DNA: TGTGCCAGCAGTCAGGACACGAACACTGAAGCTTTCTTT
CDR3 protein: CASSQDTNTEAFF

clone size: few
D gene: TRBD1
J gene: TRBJ1-5
V gene: TRBV4-3
CDR3 DNA: TGCGCCAGCAGCCAAGATTCAGGGACAGATCAGCCCCAGCATTTT
CDR3 protein: CASSQDSGTDQPQHF

clone size: once
D gene: .
J gene: TRBJ1-1
V gene: TRBV6-6
CDR3 DNA: TGTGCCAGCAGTCGGGGGCTCAACACTGAAGCTTTCTTT
CDR3 protein: CASSRGLNTEAFF

clone size: .
D gene: .
J gene: TRBJ1-5
V gene: TRBV18
CDR3 DNA: TGTGCCAGCTCACCAAATTATAGCAATCAGCCCCAGCATTTT
CDR3 protein: CASSPNYSNQPQHF

clone size: .
D gene: TRBD1
J gene: TRBJ1-5
V gene: TRBV6-5
CDR3 DNA: TGTGCCAGCAGTTACCCCGGACAGGTTAGCAATCAGCCCCAGCATTTT
CDR3 protein: CASSYPGQVSNQPQHF

clone size: once
D gene: .
J gene: TRBJ1-6
V gene: TRBV28
CDR3 DNA: TGTGCCAGTGTAGTTAGCTACAGGGCTGGCAATTCACCCCTCCACTTT
CDR3 protein: CASVVSYRAGNSPLHF

clone size: .
D gene: TRBD1
J gene: TRBJ1-2
V gene: TRBV4-2
CDR3 DNA: TGTGCCAGCACGCGGACAGGGAGTTATGGCTACACCTTC
CDR3 protein: CASTRTGSYGYTF

clone size: .
D gene: TRBD1
J gene: TRBJ2-7
V gene: TRBV7-9
CDR3 DNA: TGTGCCAGCAGCTTAGAGTTGACAGGGTCCTACGAGCAGTACTTC
CDR3 protein: CASSLELTGSYEQYF

clone size: once
D gene: TRBD1
J gene: TRBJ2-3
V gene: TRBV2
CDR3 DNA: TGTGCCAGCAGTCGGACAGGGGGGAGGACAGATACGCAGTATTTT
CDR3 protein: CASSRTGGRTDTQYF

clone size: .
D gene: .
J gene: TRBJ1-1
V gene: TRBV10-3
CDR3 DNA: TGTGCCATCAGTGAGTCTATTGACACCCAGGTGAACACTGAAGCTTTCTTT
CDR3 protein: CAISESIDTQVNTEAFF